This TCR beta chain was recovered during a study of cytotoxic CD8 clonotypes in ibrutinib-treated CLL. Background on the study: Among responders, some 25 were partial and 2 complete; after median roughly 72 months, around 14 stayed remitted and some 12 progressed.

This clone was detected only a few times. The repertoire was sequenced with immunoSEQ multiplex PCR; TCRdb's copy has only in-frame clones and lacks some. The sample holds some 150,000 clones, about 80% seen once. This specimen consisted of PBMCs, obtained after 12 months of ibrutinib treatment. This clonotype was sampled from a human donor with chronic lymphocytic leukemia.

The CDR3 bases are TGTGCCAGTAGTATAGGACCCGGGACAGGCAGGAACACCATATATTTT. Translation gives CASSIGPGTGRNTIYF. V usage is TRBV19 and J usage is TRBJ1-3; 8 bases align to TRBD1. V lost 1 base to trimming and J lost 7 bases; unmatched junction nucleotides: 9. The CDR3 covers 16 residues. Germline loops: CDR1 LNHDA, CDR2 SQIVND (reference sequence).